Below, 27 T cell receptor beta chains from the same sample are listed, as sequenced in a study of blood T cells in healthy people across ages. Combining a sample-barcoded 5' primer with a J-beta primer mix, a second PCR ran for roughly 6 to 12 cycles. Using its own MiXCR run on the 5' RACE reads, TCRdb lists one record per CDR3 protein. This table has about 1.7 million distinct CDR3 sequences, 28% appearing once. Sequencing was performed on blood. These receptors all stem from a woman younger than 45 in good health.

Points on this clonotype: A read error may explain this, as a much larger clone is one base away. This sequence joins TRBV15 and TRBJ2-4, with 8 bases fitting TRBD1. The V gene's germline CDR1 is LNHNV and CDR2 YYDKDF (reference sequence). V lost 4 bases, J lost 2 bases, and 7 bases stayed unmatched. CDR3 size: 16 residues. The CDR3 reads CATSMSRTGSKNIQYF. The CDR3 DNA sequence: TGTGCCACCAGCATGTCCCGGACAGGGTCCAAAAACATTCAGTACTTC.

This chain links TRBV20-1 with TRBJ2-3; 8 nucleotides align to TRBD1. The CDR3 is 16 amino acids. V was clipped by 5 bases and J by 4 bases; unmatched bases: 14. Germline CDR1 is DFQATT and CDR2 is SNEGSKA (reference sequence). CDR3 sequence reads: CSAGDQQGAYADTQYF. The DNA of the CDR3 is TGCAGTGCTGGGGACCAGCAGGGGGCATACGCAGATACGCAGTATTTT.

Comments on this clonotype: The final CDR3 position lacks the conserved phenylalanine or tryptophan, pointing to a likely read error. This chain connects TRBV18 to TRBJ2-1; D gene uncertain. Trimming removed 2 bases at V and 9 bases at J, with 17 bases between. CDR1 KGHSH and CDR2 LQKENI come from the germline V gene. CDR3 size: 15 residues. This chain's CDR3 is CASSPDFNSAIEQFC. In DNA form, the CDR3 reads TGTGCCAGCTCACCAGACTTTAACAGTGCAATTGAGCAGTTCTGC.

This clonotype came up a few times. One base away lies a much larger clone, so this may be a sequencing read error. This CDR3 reads CSARDEPADIYEQYF. DNA for the CDR3: TGCAGTGCTAGAGATGAACCAGCTGATATCTACGAGCAGTACTTC. The chain has TRBV20-1 and TRBJ2-7; unclear D gene. This CDR3 is 15 amino acids long. Trimming shortened V by 0 bases and J by 3 bases, and 15 bases separated the two germline ends. CDR1 and CDR2 (germline): DFQATT, SNEGSKA (reference sequence).

The chain carries TRBV7-6 and TRBJ2-5; 9 bases agree with TRBD2. Germline CDR1 reads SGHVS; CDR2 reads FNYEAQ. J gave up 11 bases and V 10 bases, and 11 bases lay outside the gene matches. This CDR3 is built from 12 residues. In DNA form, the CDR3 reads TGTGCCACGGGCGGGAGGGAGAATGAGCAGTACTTC. Its protein is CATGGRENEQYF. Using reference TRBV7-6 and TRBJ2-5 for the parts outside the CDR3, the full variable domain is GAGVSQSPRYKVTKRGQDVALRCDPISGHVSLYWYRQALGQGPEFLTYFNYEAQQDKSGLPNDRFSAERPEGSISTLTIQRTEQRDSAMYRCATGGRENEQYFGPGTRLLVL.

The chain recombines TRBV7-2 with TRBJ1-2; 9 bases agree with TRBD1. Germline CDR1 SGHTA, CDR2 FQGNSA. J gave up 4 bases and V 5 bases, and 8 bases lay outside the gene matches. This CDR3 contains 15 residues. CDR3 in amino acids: CASSPGQGPPYGYTF. In nucleotides, the CDR3 is TGTGCCAGCAGCCCGGGACAGGGCCCACCCTATGGCTACACCTTC.

The V gene is TRBV10-1, the J gene TRBJ2-2; 8 positions agree with TRBD1. The CDR3 sequence is 14 residues long. From germline, CDR1 is WNHNN and CDR2 SYGVQD (reference sequence). Germline trimming cut 6 bases from V and 5 bases from J; bases unmatched to any gene: 5. DNA of the CDR3: TGCGCCAGCAGGGACAGGGAAGGAACCGGGGAGCTGTTTTTT. This translates into CASRDREGTGELFF.

V and J are TRBV12-3 or TRBV12-4 and TRBJ1-4; 11 bases align to TRBD1. This CDR3 is 16 amino acids long. V lost 6 bases and J lost 8; bases outside the gene matches: 11. CDR3 nucleotide sequence: TGTGCCAGCAGCCCATTACCGGGACAGGGGGGAGAAAAACTGTTTTTT. This sequence encodes CASSPLPGQGGEKLFF.

The J gene is TRBJ2-7, the V gene TRBV20-1; TRBD2 agrees at 9 bases. J was trimmed by 4 bases and V by 1 base; bases with no gene match: 8. CDR3 length: 15 residues. Per the germline V gene, CDR1 is DFQATT and CDR2 is SNEGSKA (reference sequence). The CDR3 protein is CSARGQGGGAYEQYF. The CDR3 DNA is TGCAGTGCTAGAGGGCAAGGCGGGGGGGCATACGAGCAGTACTTC.

The chain combines TRBV6-6 with TRBJ1-1, with D possibly matching TRBD1 (5 bases). V gave up 0 bases and J gave up 8 bases, with 13 bases separating them. The CDR3 has 14 residues. The germline CDR1 and CDR2 sequences are MNHNY and SVGAGI (reference sequence). The CDR3 DNA follows: TGTGCCAGCAGTTACTCTTACTCAAGACAGGAAGCTTTCTTT. It translates to CASSYSYSRQEAFF.

This clonotype was detected ten times or more. The junction departs from the called germline gene at one end, perhaps through a read error. The chain has TRBV20-1 and TRBJ2-7; D call uncertain. Germline values: CDR1 DFQATT, CDR2 SNEGSKA (reference sequence). The CDR3 is 14 residues long. This CDR3 is CSARDDTTPYEQYF. CDR3 DNA sequence: TGCAGTGCCAGAGATGATACTACCCCCTACGAGCAGTACTTC.

This clonotype showed up just a few times. Given a much more abundant clone one base away, this may be a read error. V and J are TRBV29-1 and TRBJ1-2; D is possibly TRBD1 (5 bases). Germline V gives CDR1 SQVTM, CDR2 ANQGSEA. The CDR3 is 13 residues long. CDR3 amino acids: CSGGGKGFYGHTF. CDR3 in DNA: TGCAGCGGCGGGGGTAAAGGATTCTATGGCCACACCTTC.

This clonotype has more than one count but fewer than ten. The genes are TRBV28 and TRBJ2-7; the match to TRBD2 covers 9 bases. J gave up 0 bases and V 6 bases, and 6 bases lay outside the gene matches. From germline, CDR1 is MDHEN and CDR2 SYDVKM. This CDR3 has 15 amino acids. The CDR3 here is CASRIAGDSSYEQYF. CDR3 DNA sequence: TGTGCCAGCAGAATAGCGGGGGACAGCTCCTACGAGCAGTACTTC.

This clonotype occurred a few times. This sequence joins TRBV7-2 and TRBJ1-6, with a weak D call TRBD1 (5 bases). The CDR3 is 15 residues long. Germline values: CDR1 SGHTA, CDR2 FQGNSA. The V end was cut by 3 bases, the J end by 5 bases, with 11 bases between. CDR3 coding DNA: TGTGCCAGCAGCTTTGGCGCAGGGAATAATTCACCCCTCCACTTT. Translation: CASSFGAGNNSPLHF.

This clonotype occurred many times. V is TRBV12-3 or TRBV12-4 and J is TRBJ2-6; D is unclear. This CDR3 is 15 amino acids long. V lost 2 bases and J lost 2, with 7 bases in between. CDR3 loop: CASSLLVAGANVLTF. For the CDR3, the DNA is TGTGCCAGCAGTTTATTAGTTGCTGGGGCCAACGTCCTGACTTTC.

This clonotype was found many times. This chain joins TRBV2 and TRBJ2-3; no reliable D call. From germline, CDR1 is SNHLY and CDR2 FYNNEI. The V end was cut by 6 bases, the J end by 4 bases, with 5 bases between. This CDR3 has 11 amino acids. Here the CDR3 reads CASRSADTQYF. The CDR3 DNA reads as TGTGCCAGCAGGTCTGCAGATACGCAGTATTTT.

This chain links TRBV2 with TRBJ2-3; TRBD2 aligns across 13 bases. Germline V gene data show CDR1 as SNHLY and CDR2 as FYNNEI. The CDR3 has 16 residues. V gave up 6 bases and J gave up 6 bases; unmatched junction bases: 9. The DNA for the CDR3 is TGTGCCAGCAGCGGATCGGGGACTAGCGGGGCCGATACGCAGTATTTT. Translation: CASSGSGTSGADTQYF.

J is TRBJ1-5 and V is TRBV28; 10 nucleotides agree with TRBD1. Germline CDR1 reads MDHEN; CDR2 reads SYDVKM. The CDR3 consists of 17 residues. Trimming cost V 4 bases and J 0 bases; bases outside gene matches: 6. CDR3 sequence reads: CASSSGDRGLSNQPQHF. Here the CDR3 DNA reads TGTGCCAGCAGTTCCGGCGACAGGGGGCTTAGCAATCAGCCCCAGCATTTT.

The chain combines TRBV20-1 with TRBJ1-1; 8 nucleotides align to TRBD1. J was trimmed by 9 bases and V by 3 bases; bases with no gene match: 3. The CDR3 is 11 residues long. In germline, CDR1 is DFQATT, CDR2 SNEGSKA (reference sequence). The CDR3 bases are TGCAGTGCTAGGAGACAGGGGCAAGCTTTCTTT. Residues: CSARRQGQAFF.

Of note for this clonotype: Mismatch with germline at one junction end may stem from a read error. This chain joins TRBV5-1 and TRBJ2-2; D is possibly TRBD1 or TRBD2 (5 bases each). Germline-derived CDR1 and CDR2 are SGHRS and YFSETQ. CDR3 size: 15 residues. The CDR3, as DNA: TGCGCCAGCAACTTGTGGGGACCGAACACCGGGGAGCTGTTTTTT. Amino acids: CASNLWGPNTGELFF.

CDR3 loop: CSAVAGGPNEQYF. The CDR3 nucleotides are TGCAGTGCTGTAGCGGGGGGGCCTAACGAGCAGTACTTC. J is TRBJ2-5 and V is TRBV20-1, with 11 positions matching TRBD2. The J call may be mistaken, given a closer DNA end match to TRBJ2-7. CDR3 length equals 13 residues. Germline V gene data show CDR1 as DFQATT and CDR2 as SNEGSKA (reference sequence).

Note on this clonotype: A much larger clone differs from this one at a single base, so this may be a read error. This rearrangement joins TRBV9 to TRBJ2-3; TRBD2 is a possible D gene (7 bases). Germline V lookup: CDR1 SGDLS, CDR2 YYNGEE. With 6 bases removed from V and 5 bases from J, the gap between germline ends came to 19 bases. The CDR3 is made up of 15 amino acids. The CDR3 bases are TGTGCCAGCACCCCTGGACGGGGGGCTGGAGATACGCAGTATTTT. Its protein product is CASTPGRGAGDTQYF. Variable domain in full (rest from reference TRBV9 and TRBJ2-3): DSGVTQTPKHLITATGQRVTLRCSPRSGDLSVYWYQQSLDQGLQFLIQYYNGEERAKGNILERFSAQQFPDLHSELNLSSLELGDSALYFCASTPGRGAGDTQYFGPGTRLTVL.

The chain joins TRBV24-1 to TRBJ2-3, with no clear D. CDR1 KGHDR and CDR2 SFDVKD come from the germline V gene. The CDR3 sequence is 11 residues long. V lost 9 bases and J lost 7, with 10 bases in between. The CDR3 DNA is TGTGCCACCTGTTCACAAAATACGCAGTATTTT. Residues: CATCSQNTQYF.

The CDR3 DNA reads TGCGCCAGCCATCGGACGGAGTACACTGAAGCTTTCTTT. Translation gives CASHRTEYTEAFF. The V call is TRBV5-1, the J call TRBJ1-1; D uncertain. Looked up from germline, CDR1 is SGHRS and CDR2 is YFSETQ. V was trimmed by 7 bases and J by 3 bases, leaving 13 bases between them. There are 13 residues in the CDR3.

This chain joins TRBV15 and TRBJ2-7, with a weak D call TRBD1 (5 bases). From germline, CDR1 is LNHNV and CDR2 YYDKDF (reference sequence). V was pared by 0 bases and J by 6 bases, with 9 bases between. This CDR3 is 13 amino acids long. The CDR3 protein is CATSRDQGAEQYF. The DNA for the CDR3 is TGTGCCACCAGCAGAGATCAGGGTGCCGAGCAGTACTTC.

This clonotype appeared a few times. V is TRBV20-1 and J is TRBJ2-1; TRBD2 agrees at 10 bases. The CDR3 is made up of 15 amino acids. The V and J ends lost 2 bases and 7 bases, in that order; junction bases with no gene match: 8. Germline lookup yields CDR1 DFQATT and CDR2 SNEGSKA (reference sequence). In DNA form, the CDR3 reads TGCAGTGCTAGACGGGGAACTAGCGGGGTAAATGAGCAGTTCTTC. Translation gives CSARRGTSGVNEQFF.

This CDR3 is CSARVELAGAYNEQFF. DNA of the CDR3: TGCAGTGCTAGAGTAGAGCTAGCGGGGGCCTACAATGAGCAGTTCTTC. This chain joins TRBV20-1 and TRBJ2-1, with 10 nucleotides matching TRBD2. V was clipped by 1 base and J by 2 bases; unmatched bases: 5. Per the germline V gene, CDR1 is DFQATT and CDR2 is SNEGSKA (reference sequence). CDR3 size: 16 residues.